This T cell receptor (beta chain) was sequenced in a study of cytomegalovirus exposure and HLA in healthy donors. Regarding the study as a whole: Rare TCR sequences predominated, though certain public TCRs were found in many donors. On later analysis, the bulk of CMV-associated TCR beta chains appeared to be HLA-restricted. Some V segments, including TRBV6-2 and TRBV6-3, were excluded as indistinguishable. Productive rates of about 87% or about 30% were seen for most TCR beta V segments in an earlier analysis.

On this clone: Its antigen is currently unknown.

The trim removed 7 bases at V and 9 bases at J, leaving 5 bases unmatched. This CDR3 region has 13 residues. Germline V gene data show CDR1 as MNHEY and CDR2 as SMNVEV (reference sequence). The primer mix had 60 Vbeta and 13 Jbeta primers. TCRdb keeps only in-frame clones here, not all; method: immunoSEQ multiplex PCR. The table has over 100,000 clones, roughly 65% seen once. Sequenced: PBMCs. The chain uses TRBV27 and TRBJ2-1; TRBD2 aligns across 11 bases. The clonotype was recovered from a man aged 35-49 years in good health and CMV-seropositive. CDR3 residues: CASKTSGGVEQFF. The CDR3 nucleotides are TGTGCCAGCAAAACTAGCGGGGGTGTTGAGCAGTTCTTC.